The following is a T cell receptor (beta chain) sequence with its context. Its antigen is undetermined. Donors in the study were healthy people who gave bone marrow. 13 Jbeta primers and 60 Vbeta primers were used for the PCR. This table comes from immunoSEQ multiplex PCR, and its TCRdb copy is limited to in-frame clones, with some not included. The table records some 170,000 clones, 70% to 90% of them present only once. V was trimmed by 4 bases and J by 2 bases, leaving 9 bases between them. Looked up from germline, CDR1 is SGHDN and CDR2 is FVKESK. CDR3 size: 13 residues. This sample is part of a study of cytomegalovirus exposure and HLA in healthy donors. Study-level results: Usually a TCR sequence was rare, but some public TCRs were found in many donors. When analyzed later, the rates of TCR association showed variation by HLA locus, with DRB1 the most and HLA-C the fewest. A later analysis found common viral pathogens apparently linked to several of the most significant clusters.

Input material: PBMCs. This chain links TRBV14 with TRBJ2-7; no firm D call. The origin of this receptor is a woman under 30 in good health and CMV-seronegative. The CDR3 DNA reads as TGTGCCAGCAGCCCCAATCTAGCCTACGAGCAGTACTTC. Translated: CASSPNLAYEQYF.